The sequence of this TCR beta chain was determined in a study of T-cell memory formation after mild COVID-19. Study as a whole: Clustering of TCRs was largely donor specific.

Of note for this clonotype: Its antigen is undetermined.

The CDR3 runs to 16 residues. Trimming removed 0 bases at V and 1 base at J, with 11 bases between. The V gene's germline CDR1 is SGHTA and CDR2 FQGTGA. 5'RACE, which relied on constant-segment primers, yielded TCR alpha and TCR beta cDNA libraries carrying sample barcodes and UMIs. TCRdb re-derived calls from the 5' RACE reads in MiXCR, one entry per CDR3 protein. The table has 400,000 to 500,000 distinct CDR3 sequences, over 15% seen once. Study conclusions and caveats: The finding that pre-infection memory included some responding clones suggested that cross-reactive memory joined. Among CD4+ contracting clones, most were CM and EM, and CD8+ ones EMRA.

The rearrangement uses TRBV7-3 and TRBJ2-3, with D uncertain. Sequencing was carried out using PBMCs or a T cell subset sorted from them (not recorded which). This clonotype was obtained from an adult woman who had mild COVID-19 (a few samples of this study predate the infection). Cell type and time point are not known. CDR3 amino acids: CASSLTGAFRTDTQYF. The CDR3 DNA reads TGTGCCAGCAGCTTAACGGGCGCCTTCCGCACAGATACGCAGTATTTT.